Listed below are T cell receptor beta chains from one sample, sequenced in a study of blood T cell repertoires in COVID-19. The table came from immunoSEQ multiplex PCR; TCRdb's copy has only in-frame clones and leaves some out. The data hold over 250,000 clones, with approximately 88% observed a single time. The sequenced sample was peripheral blood. All receptors derive from a man in his fifties or sixties with acute or convalescent COVID-19. Each CDR3 is given with its conserved first and last residue. A D gene is named only where the DNA matches it firmly. Clone size is shown for a subset of rows, as once, few, many or a class of expanded clone.

v_call,j_call,d_call,clone_size,cdr3_aa,cdr3_nt
TRBV11-1,TRBJ1-1,-,-,CASSQDRPDGNTEAFF,TGTGCCAGCAGCCAAGACAGGCCCGACGGGAACACTGAAGCTTTCTTT
TRBV19,TRBJ2-1,-,-,CASTHPSGPYNEQFF,TGTGCCAGTACCCACCCCAGCGGACCCTACAATGAGCAGTTCTTC
TRBV5-4,TRBJ2-1,-,once,CASSLASSNEQFF,TGTGCCAGCAGCTTGGCTTCCAGCAATGAGCAGTTCTTC
TRBV7-8,TRBJ1-4,-,once,CASSSTAQNEKLFF,TGTGCCAGCAGCTCGACAGCGCAGAATGAAAAACTGTTTTTT
TRBV24-1,TRBJ2-1,TRBD2,-,CATSDPSGGQDSYNEQFF,TGTGCCACCAGTGACCCTAGCGGGGGGCAGGACTCCTACAATGAGCAGTTCTTC
TRBV21-1,TRBJ1-2,-,-,CASSPRQGAGYGYTF,TGTGCCAGCAGCCCCCGACAGGGGGCGGGCTATGGCTACACCTTC
TRBV30,TRBJ1-2,-,-,CAWSGLSINYGYTF,TGTGCCTGGAGTGGTTTATCTATTAACTATGGCTACACCTTC
TRBV6-2/TRBV6-3,TRBJ1-2,-,-,CASSYGRTSNYGYTF,TGTGCCAGCAGTTACGGACGGACATCTAACTATGGCTACACCTTC
TRBV12-5,TRBJ1-5,-,-,CASGLGGGVQPQHF,TGTGCTAGTGGTTTGGGAGGGGGAGTTCAGCCCCAGCATTTT
TRBV9,TRBJ1-1,-,-,CASSPYDTNTEAFF,TGTGCCAGCAGCCCCTATGACACGAACACTGAAGCTTTCTTT
TRBV9,TRBJ1-5,-,-,CASSVGHHSNQPQHF,TGTGCCAGCAGCGTAGGGCACCATAGCAATCAGCCCCAGCATTTT
TRBV29-1,TRBJ1-4,-,-,CSVDGGAATNEKLFF,TGCAGCGTTGACGGCGGAGCTGCAACTAATGAAAAACTGTTTTTT
TRBV29-1,TRBJ1-2,-,-,CSVEDGSSYGYTF,TGCAGCGTTGAAGATGGGAGTAGCTATGGCTACACCTTC
TRBV2,TRBJ2-7,TRBD2,-,CASSDGTSGKQYF,TGTGCCAGCAGTGATGGTACTAGCGGAAAGCAGTACTTC
TRBV7-6,TRBJ2-2,-,-,CASSLVPRGNTGELFF,TGTGCCAGCAGCTTAGTACCCAGGGGGAACACCGGGGAGCTGTTTTTT
TRBV18,TRBJ2-1,TRBD1,-,CASSPGTGNNEQFF,TGTGCCAGCTCACCGGGGACAGGTAACAATGAGCAGTTCTTC
TRBV9,TRBJ2-1,-,few,CASSPLGGGAGEQFF,TGTGCCAGCAGCCCTCTTGGAGGGGGGGCAGGGGAGCAGTTCTTC
TRBV5-5,TRBJ2-3,-,-,CASSRPTTPTDTQYF,TGTGCCAGCAGCAGACCGACTACGCCCACAGATACGCAGTATTTT
TRBV10-3,TRBJ1-4,TRBD1,-,CAISERDRAEEKLFF,TGTGCCATCAGTGAGCGGGACAGGGCGGAGGAAAAACTGTTTTTT
TRBV30,TRBJ1-4,TRBD1,once,CAWRAPSGTGVMNGEKLFF,TGTGCCTGGAGGGCCCCGTCCGGGACAGGGGTCATGAACGGTGAAAAACTGTTTTTT
TRBV7-8,TRBJ2-7,TRBD1,once,CASSSARGQGSYEQYF,TGTGCCAGCAGCTCGGCGCGAGGACAGGGGAGCTACGAGCAGTACTTC
TRBV25-1,TRBJ2-1,TRBD1,-,CASRGQGAINEQFF,TGTGCCAGCAGGGGACAGGGGGCGATCAATGAGCAGTTCTTC
TRBV30,TRBJ1-3,-,-,CAWRARTKGNTIYF,TGTGCCTGGAGGGCCAGGACTAAAGGAAACACCATATATTTT
TRBV2,TRBJ1-6,-,-,CASSESLQGGYNSPLHF,TGTGCCAGCAGTGAGTCTCTCCAGGGAGGGTATAATTCACCCCTCCACTTT
TRBV7-8,TRBJ2-3,-,once,CASSRFWGQSDTQYF,TGTGCCAGCAGCCGCTTTTGGGGGCAGTCAGATACGCAGTATTTT
TRBV18,TRBJ2-3,TRBD2,-,CASSRLAVTDTQYF,TGTGCCAGCTCACGGCTAGCGGTCACAGATACGCAGTATTTT
TRBV5-6,TRBJ1-6,-,-,CASSLEQIPSPLHF,TGTGCCAGCAGCTTGGAACAGATACCTTCACCCCTCCACTTT
TRBV6-1,TRBJ1-6,-,-,CASSELSGPPTPLHF,TGTGCCAGCAGTGAATTATCAGGCCCCCCTACTCCCCTCCACTTT
TRBV7-6,TRBJ1-2,-,-,CASSLQGGRDYGYTF,TGTGCCAGCAGCTTACAAGGGGGGAGGGACTATGGCTACACCTTC
TRBV3-1/TRBV3-2,TRBJ1-6,TRBD1,-,CASRPATGGNSPLHF,TGTGCCAGCAGACCCGCCACAGGGGGAAATTCACCCCTCCACTTT
TRBV5-4,TRBJ1-1,TRBD1,-,CASSLGAGGQNTEAFF,TGTGCCAGCAGCTTGGGGGCAGGGGGCCAGAACACTGAAGCTTTCTTT
TRBV5-1,TRBJ1-1,-,-,CASSLIGTNTEAFF,TGCGCCAGCAGCTTGATCGGTACGAACACTGAAGCTTTCTTT
TRBV6-5,TRBJ1-5,-,-,CASRGPANQPQHF,TGTGCCAGCAGGGGCCCGGCCAATCAGCCCCAGCATTTT
TRBV29-1,TRBJ1-1,TRBD1,-,CSVRQGGTEAFF,TGCAGCGTAAGACAGGGCGGCACTGAAGCTTTCTTT
TRBV3-1/TRBV3-2,TRBJ1-2,-,-,CASSQDRELVRIDTF,TGTGCCAGCAGCCAAGACAGGGAACTGGTTCGGATCGACACCTTC
TRBV3-1/TRBV3-2,TRBJ1-5,-,-,CASSGVESNQPQHF,TGTGCCAGCTCCGGGGTTGAAAGCAATCAGCCCCAGCATTTT
TRBV27,TRBJ1-5,TRBD1,-,CASSQGTGGSQPQHF,TGTGCCAGCAGTCAAGGGACAGGGGGCAGTCAGCCCCAGCATTTT
TRBV10-1,TRBJ1-1,-,-,CASSEGSRGAFF,TGCGCCAGCAGTGAAGGGAGCAGAGGAGCTTTCTTT
TRBV27,TRBJ1-4,TRBD1,-,CASSFDRVNEKLFF,TGTGCCAGCAGTTTCGACAGGGTTAATGAAAAACTGTTTTTT
TRBV5-3,TRBJ1-5,-,-,CARSLVASGVQPQHF,TGTGCCAGAAGCTTGGTGGCGTCAGGGGTTCAGCCCCAGCATTTT
TRBV5-8,TRBJ2-5,TRBD2,-,CASSRGLAGGRIQETQYF,TGTGCCAGCAGCAGGGGACTAGCGGGGGGGCGAATCCAAGAGACCCAGTACTTC
TRBV7-8,TRBJ1-1,-,-,CASTYGRQSTEAFF,TGTGCCAGCACTTACGGTCGACAGAGCACTGAAGCTTTCTTT
TRBV7-9,TRBJ2-3,-,-,CASSSGLRGSTDTQYF,TGTGCCAGCAGCTCAGGGCTCCGGGGGAGCACAGATACGCAGTATTTT
TRBV6-4,TRBJ2-2,TRBD2,-,CASSVSAGGPSTGELFF,TGTGCCAGCAGTGTATCAGCGGGGGGGCCTTCCACCGGGGAGCTGTTTTTT
TRBV5-5,TRBJ1-6,-,-,CASSLEGGGRGSPLHF,TGTGCCAGCAGCTTGGAGGGTGGGGGGAGAGGTTCACCCCTCCACTTT
TRBV10-1,TRBJ2-2,TRBD1,-,CASSSGTVTGELFF,TGCGCCAGCAGTTCCGGGACAGTCACCGGGGAGCTGTTTTTT
TRBV3-1/TRBV3-2,TRBJ1-1,TRBD1,few,CASSQDRTGGAGTEAFF,TGTGCCAGCAGCCAGGACCGGACAGGGGGGGCGGGCACTGAAGCTTTCTTT
TRBV4-1,TRBJ1-2,-,-,CASSQDRGRGGGYTF,TGCGCCAGCAGCCAAGATCGGGGCCGGGGAGGCGGCTACACCTTC
TRBV5-1,TRBJ2-1,TRBD1,-,CASSLGWTGSYNEQFF,TGCGCCAGCAGCTTGGGGTGGACAGGCTCCTACAATGAGCAGTTCTTC
TRBV5-1,TRBJ1-6,-,-,CASSLGPHVADSPLHF,TGCGCCAGCAGCTTGGGTCCCCACGTCGCGGATTCACCCCTCCACTTT
TRBV3-1/TRBV3-2,TRBJ2-7,-,-,CASSPRGSYEQYF,TGTGCCAGCAGCCCCAGGGGCTCCTACGAGCAGTACTTC